The present T cell receptor (beta chain) was sequenced within a study of blood T cell repertoires in COVID-19 (TCRdb year 2020). A note on the overall study: Samples covering the acute and convalescent phases of COVID-19 were provided by collaborators in the United States, Italy and Spain. The prospective study material was composed of cDNA or gDNA derived from T cells, B-cell-depleted T cells, or PBMCs. Subjects who had been exposed to COVID-19, were actively infected with it, or had recovered from it provided the deeply sampled blood TCRbeta repertoires that made up the dataset. A freely available public database, intended as a resource for researchers studying the immune response to SARS-CoV-2, is where the repertoires were released. The samples were drawn from the first 160 participants of the ongoing ImmuneRACE study and from 1,254 subjects provided by 6 global collaborators. Sample metadata almost always included a de-identified subject ID, COVID-19 status, age in years and sex. Where HLA class I and class II types were available, the types were taken from metadata supplied by the sample provider, not from assay-based typing. Broader findings and caveats from the paper: Clinical and demographic metadata were provided uncurated, with the amount varying by source and participant.

For this clone: Its binding antigen is unknown. The sample holds no much larger clone one base away, and base qualities are not on file.

From its cysteine to its phenylalanine, the CDR3 spans 15 amino acids. Only the CDR3 region is kept as DNA, spanning 45 bases read in frame from base 1. At the junction V is shortened by 2 bases and J by 0 bases, with 8 bases in between. Enrolling through a virtual design, the prospective study's participants ranged in age from roughly 18 to 95 years and lived across roughly 23 United States geographic areas. Cohort assignment in the prospective study relied on participant-reported clinical history from a screening survey and a study questionnaire. Each participant in the prospective study had whole blood, serum and a nasopharyngeal or oropharyngeal swab collected by mobile phlebotomists. Participants in the prospective study had the option to provide additional blood draws and questionnaires over a 2-month period. Before DNA extraction, prospective study blood samples were shipped either frozen or at room temperature.

TCRbeta CDR3 regions were amplified from genomic DNA by means of the immunoSEQ Assay, a bias-controlled multiplex PCR. In the original analysis: The number of nucleated cells in each sample was estimated by amplification of reference gene primers within the assay. Sequence reads were collapsed and filtered to measure the absolute abundance of every unique TCRbeta CDR3 rearrangement. For each sample, productive Simpson clonality was calculated by taking the square root of Simpson's diversity index across productive rearrangements. TCRdb's version of the immuneACCESS table is confined to in-frame rearrangements and falls short of the full clone set. An unresolved V gene accounts for under half of the shortfall where checked; the remainder is of unknown origin. V, J and clone size derive from that table, while D and trimming were established from the DNA sequence. The sample table holds 120,000 to 150,000 clones, of which 88% were seen once. More than 1% of the sample belongs to the ten largest clones.

The chain uses TRBV23-1 and TRBJ2-4; TRBD1 might be the D gene, on 6 matching bases. TRBV23-1 is treated as an ORF (open reading frame) with a function not yet certain. Sequenced sample: PBMCs or T cells enriched from blood (not recorded which). The sequence was collected from a woman aged 25 to 39 with acute COVID-19. The DNA reads TGCGCCAGCAGTCAAGGGGGCCTAGCCAAAAACATTCAGTACTTC. This translates into CASSQGGLAKNIQYF.